This passage covers 12 T cell receptor beta chains from one sample sequenced in a study of T cells in Graves' hyperthyroidism and ophthalmopathy. Amplified TCR beta CDR3 regions came from RNA transcripts. When the TCR CDR3 underwent first-round RT-PCR, the HTBI primer set was used. TCRdb recomputed calls from the multiplex PCR reads with MiXCR, one row per CDR3 protein. This table holds a few hundred thousand distinct CDR3 sequences, about 18% found once. Sequenced material: blood. The receptors derive from a woman in her forties or fifties with Graves' hyperthyroidism.

The V gene is TRBV29-1, the J gene TRBJ2-7; TRBD1 matches at 10 bases. In germline, CDR1 is SQVTM, CDR2 ANQGSEA. This CDR3 has 14 residues. The V segment lost 7 bases and the J segment 3 bases; nucleotides outside the gene matches: 9. The CDR3 sequence is CSDRGQGPHYEQYV. In DNA, the CDR3 is TGCAGCGATAGGGGACAGGGGCCCCACTACGAGCAGTACGTC.

This clonotype was seen many times. The chain links TRBV28 to TRBJ2-5; the D is unclear. The CDR3 runs to 11 residues. V was cut by 7 bases and J by 1 base, with 4 bases left in between. Germline CDR1 reads MDHEN; CDR2 reads SYDVKM. The CDR3 protein is CASNAQETQYF. CDR3 sequence (DNA): TGTGCCAGCAATGCCCAAGAGACCCAGTACTTC.

This clonotype was counted at least ten times. The rearrangement uses TRBV28 and TRBJ1-1; TRBD1 matches 8 bases. V trimming: 3 bases; J trimming: 5 bases; junction bases outside the gene matches: 8. Per germline, CDR1 MDHEN and CDR2 SYDVKM. The CDR3 spans 15 residues. CDR3 in DNA: TGTGCCAGCAGTTTTGACAGGGGAAGGGGGACTGAAGCTTTCTTT. Translating gives CASSFDRGRGTEAFF.

This clonotype has only a few counts. The chain recombines TRBV27 with TRBJ1-1, with D unclear. The V gene lost 3 bases and the J gene lost 8 bases, with 7 bases spanning the gap. The CDR3 totals 11 residues. CDR1 and CDR2 from the germline V gene are MNHEY and SMNVEV (reference sequence). CDR3 sequence: CASSLGVEAFF. In nucleotides, the CDR3 is TGTGCCAGCAGTTTGGGAGTCGAAGCTTTCTTT.

This clonotype was recorded many times. The V gene is TRBV2, the J gene TRBJ2-5, with D tentatively TRBD1 or TRBD2 (5 bases each). The ends were cut back, 4 bases at V and 2 bases at J, with 11 bases in the middle. This CDR3 is built from 14 residues. Germline V gene lookup returns CDR1 SNHLY and CDR2 FYNNEI. CDR3 coding DNA: TGTGCCAGCAGTGTCCTAGGGGAGCAAGAGACCCAGTACTTC. Protein: CASSVLGEQETQYF. The whole variable domain, filled in from reference TRBV2 and TRBJ2-5, reads EPEVTQTPSHQVTQMGQEVILRCVPISNHLYFYWYRQILGQKVEFLVSFYNNEISEKSEIFDDQFSVERPDGSNFTLKIRSTKLEDSAMYFCASSVLGEQETQYFGPGTRLLVL.

The chain links TRBV3-1 to TRBJ2-5; 8 positions agree with TRBD2. Germline CDR1 and CDR2: LGHDT and YNNKEL (reference sequence). CDR3 length equals 18 residues. Trimming at V came to 6 bases and at J to 2 bases, leaving 17 bases not matched to a gene. CDR3 nucleotide sequence: TGTGCCAGCAGACCCGGGAGGGAGGCCCTCGTAGGTCAAGAGACCCAGTACTTC. Translating gives CASRPGREALVGQETQYF.

The chain couples TRBV28 to TRBJ1-4; D unresolved. CDR1 is MDHEN and CDR2 is SYDVKM in the germline V gene. The CDR3 length is 15 residues. With 3 bases removed from V and 13 bases from J, the gap between germline ends came to 21 bases. CDR3 sequence: CASSFPRWRQPLLFF. CDR3 DNA: TGTGCCAGCAGTTTCCCACGGTGGCGGCAGCCTTTACTGTTTTTT.

The chain couples TRBV19 to TRBJ2-2; D is ambiguous. The germline gives CDR1 LNHDA, CDR2 SQIVND (reference sequence). The CDR3 consists of 14 residues. V dropped 6 bases and J dropped 6 bases, with 14 bases sitting between them. CDR3 amino acids: CASSGPAWAGELFF. CDR3 DNA: TGTGCCAGTAGCGGACCGGCTTGGGCCGGGGAGCTGTTTTTT.

This clonotype was counted only a few times. This chain connects TRBV12-3 or TRBV12-4 to TRBJ2-6; D uncertain. This CDR3 is 15 amino acids long. V lost 5 bases to trimming and J lost 0 bases, with 8 bases between them. The CDR3 bases are TGTGCCAGCAGTGCGACGGTCTCTGGGGCCAACGTCCTGACTTTC. This encodes CASSATVSGANVLTF.

There are many counts of this clonotype. The gene calls are TRBV27 and TRBJ2-3; D perhaps matches TRBD1 (6 bases). Per germline, CDR1 MNHEY and CDR2 SMNVEV (reference sequence). The germline V and J ends were trimmed by 4 bases and 2 bases, with 19 bases remaining between them. The CDR3 contains 17 residues. The CDR3 nucleotides are TGTGCCAGCAGTTCTAACCTCGGACAGACCATCACAGATACGCAGTATTTT. Translated, it gives CASSSNLGQTITDTQYF.

This clonotype was observed at least ten times. The rearrangement uses TRBV10-3 and TRBJ1-1, with D unresolved. This CDR3 is 14 amino acids long. V was pared by 9 bases and J by 8 bases, with 22 bases between. Germline assignment: CDR1 ENHRY and CDR2 SYGVKD. The CDR3 DNA reads as TGTGCCATTCGAATTGAGTCATACAGAACCGAAGCTTTCTTT. This sequence encodes CAIRIESYRTEAFF.

This clonotype was observed at least ten times. The V gene is TRBV2, the J gene TRBJ1-2; 8 bases map to TRBD1. V lost 1 base, J lost 4 bases, and 8 bases stayed unmatched. In germline, CDR1 is SNHLY, CDR2 FYNNEI. The CDR3 sequence is 16 residues long. The CDR3 spells CASSEDPSGTGYGYTF. The CDR3 DNA reads as TGTGCCAGCAGTGAAGATCCATCAGGGACAGGCTATGGCTACACCTTC.